The rows below give T cell receptor beta chains drawn from one sample of a study of blood T cell repertoires in COVID-19. Profiling relied on immunoSEQ multiplex PCR, and the TCRdb table lists in-frame clones only, not all of them. The sample has 55,000 to 70,000 clones, 70% to 90% seen once; the top ten hold more than 0.8%. Sample: peripheral blood. The receptors stem from a man aged 65-85 years with acute or convalescent COVID-19. Both conserved end residues are part of each CDR3. The order of the fields is clone size, D gene, J gene, CDR3 length, V gene, CDR3 protein, CDR3 DNA. A D gene is named only where the DNA matches it firmly. Size is stated for part of the rows, as once, few or many counts, or as a class when the clone is expanded.

>-|TRBD1|TRBJ1-2|16|TRBV5-4
CASSREGAQQGYGYTF
TGTGCCAGCAGTCGCGAGGGGGCCCAACAAGGATATGGCTACACCTTC
>-|TRBD2|TRBJ2-7|12|TRBV10-3
CAIAGTSYEQYF
TGTGCCATAGCGGGGACGTCCTACGAGCAGTACTTC
>-|-|TRBJ1-1|13|TRBV3-1/TRBV3-2
CASSQEVLATAFF
TGTGCCAGCAGCCAAGAGGTCTTAGCTACCGCTTTCTTT
>-|-|TRBJ1-5|13|TRBV6-6
CASSPTGDQPQHF
TGTGCCAGCAGTCCGACAGGAGATCAGCCCCAGCATTTT
>-|-|TRBJ2-7|17|TRBV5-1
CASSPVGGATLSYEQYF
TGCGCCAGCAGCCCAGTAGGTGGGGCGACCCTCTCCTACGAGCAGTACTTC
>-|-|TRBJ1-6|14|TRBV5-1
CASSVGAGESPLHF
TGCGCCAGCAGCGTGGGGGCAGGGGAATCACCCCTCCACTTT
>few|TRBD2|TRBJ2-1|11|TRBV20-1
CSASIGTKQFF
TGCAGTGCTAGTATAGGGACTAAGCAGTTCTTC
>-|-|TRBJ1-1|13|TRBV29-1
CSVQTGMNTEAFF
TGCAGCGTTCAAACAGGGATGAACACTGAAGCTTTCTTT
>-|TRBD1|TRBJ1-2|15|TRBV7-2
CASSRYTGGSYGYTF
TGTGCCAGCAGCCGTTACACAGGGGGCAGCTATGGCTACACCTTC
>once|-|TRBJ2-2|17|TRBV27
CASSLFISWGRPGELFF
TGTGCCAGCAGTTTATTTATAAGTTGGGGCCGCCCCGGGGAGCTGTTTTTT
>-|-|TRBJ1-5|13|TRBV29-1
CSLRSMVNQPQHF
TGCAGCCTTAGAAGTATGGTCAATCAGCCCCAGCATTTT
>few|-|TRBJ1-6|13|TRBV5-6
CASSLDLASPLHF
TGTGCCAGCAGCTTGGATTTGGCTTCACCCCTCCACTTT
>once|TRBD1|TRBJ1-6|15|TRBV19
CASSIDPGGYSPLHF
TGTGCCAGTAGTATCGACCCAGGGGGGTATTCACCCCTCCACTTT
>-|TRBD1|TRBJ1-1|15|TRBV6-2/TRBV6-3
CASSSTPGQGTEAFF
TGTGCCAGCAGTTCTACACCGGGACAGGGAACTGAAGCTTTCTTT
>once|TRBD1|TRBJ1-2|12|TRBV12-3/TRBV12-4
CASRRTGGGYTF
TGTGCCAGCAGGAGGACAGGGGGAGGCTACACCTTC
>-|TRBD1|TRBJ1-1|15|TRBV9
CASSVEDRGPNEAFF
TGTGCCAGCAGCGTAGAGGACAGGGGCCCGAATGAAGCTTTCTTT
>once|TRBD2|TRBJ2-3|14|TRBV25-1
CASSPSGGAGTQYF
TGTGCCAGCAGCCCTAGCGGGGGGGCAGGTACGCAGTATTTT
>-|TRBD1|TRBJ1-2|12|TRBV7-9
CASSRDGTATTF
TGTGCCAGCAGCCGGGATGGGACAGCTACGACCTTC
>-|TRBD1|TRBJ2-7|13|TRBV19
CACSRGDREVQYF
TGTGCCTGCTCGAGGGGGGACAGGGAAGTGCAGTACTTC
>-|TRBD1|TRBJ2-6|15|TRBV19
CASSNRGSGANVLTF
TGTGCCAGTAGCAACAGGGGTTCTGGGGCCAACGTCCTGACTTTC
>-|-|TRBJ2-7|17|TRBV3-1/TRBV3-2
CASSLLNQGWVSYEQYF
TGTGCCAGCAGCCTACTCAACCAGGGGTGGGTCTCCTACGAGCAGTACTTC
>-|TRBD2|TRBJ2-5|15|TRBV12-5
CASGATSGVQETQYF
TGTGCTAGTGGGGCGACTAGCGGGGTTCAAGAGACCCAGTACTTC
>-|TRBD2|TRBJ2-5|15|TRBV5-1
CASSFLGGVQETQYF
TGCGCCAGCAGCTTCCTGGGGGGGGTCCAAGAGACCCAGTACTTC
>-|-|TRBJ2-2|14|TRBV19
CASSIYLNTGELFF
TGTGCCAGTAGTATCTATCTGAACACCGGGGAGCTGTTTTTT
>-|TRBD1|TRBJ2-2|16|TRBV9
CASSANSGTVTGELFF
TGTGCCAGCAGCGCTAATTCCGGGACAGTCACCGGGGAGCTGTTTTTT
>-|TRBD2|TRBJ2-2|16|TRBV4-2
CASSQPSGSGTGELFF
TGTGCCAGCAGCCAACCCAGCGGGAGCGGGACCGGGGAGCTGTTTTTT
>-|-|TRBJ2-2|14|TRBV19
CASSPQGRTGELFF
TGTGCCAGTAGTCCACAGGGGAGGACCGGGGAGCTGTTTTTT
>-|-|TRBJ1-5|14|TRBV2
CASSEQVGNQPQHF
TGTGCCAGCAGTGAACAGGTGGGCAATCAGCCCCAGCATTTT
>-|-|TRBJ2-7|14|TRBV30
CAWSVGDKRYEQYF
TGTGCCTGGAGTGTGGGGGACAAGCGCTACGAGCAGTACTTC
>-|-|TRBJ1-2|11|TRBV20-1
CSASASVGYTF
TGCAGTGCTAGTGCCTCGGTTGGCTACACCTTC
>-|-|TRBJ2-6|18|TRBV19
CASSREGVGRAGANVLTF
TGTGCCAGTAGTCGAGAGGGAGTCGGGAGAGCTGGGGCCAACGTCCTGACTTTC
>-|TRBD1|TRBJ1-1|17|TRBV5-5
CASSTRYMTGGGTEAFF
TGTGCCAGCAGCACGAGATACATGACAGGGGGAGGAACTGAAGCTTTCTTT
>-|TRBD2|TRBJ2-2|16|TRBV9
CASSVASGRYTGELFF
TGTGCCAGCAGCGTAGCTAGCGGGAGATATACCGGGGAGCTGTTTTTT
>-|-|TRBJ1-1|15|TRBV15
CATSRRQELNTEAFF
TGTGCCACCAGCAGGAGACAGGAACTTAACACTGAAGCTTTCTTT
>-|-|TRBJ1-1|13|TRBV20-1
CSASLPPNTEAFF
TGCAGTGCTAGTCTCCCCCCGAACACTGAAGCTTTCTTT
>-|-|TRBJ1-1|15|TRBV18
CASSVLPGGNTEAFF
TGTGCCAGCTCAGTCCTTCCCGGGGGGAACACTGAAGCTTTCTTT
>-|-|TRBJ1-1|16|TRBV11-2
CASSGSGVVGNTEAFF
TGTGCCAGCAGCGGATCAGGCGTCGTTGGGAACACTGAAGCTTTCTTT
>-|-|TRBJ1-2|13|TRBV30
CAWSVGESYGYTF
TGTGCCTGGAGTGTCGGGGAAAGTTATGGCTACACCTTC
>-|-|TRBJ2-5|15|TRBV4-2
CASSQGTAGEETQYF
TGTGCCAGCAGCCAAGGTACAGCCGGGGAAGAGACCCAGTACTTC
>-|TRBD2|TRBJ2-5|14|TRBV27
CASNKRGGIETQYF
TGTGCCAGCAATAAGCGGGGGGGGATAGAGACCCAGTACTTC
>once|TRBD1|TRBJ1-4|20|TRBV4-1
CASDQAPTRTQGGLNEKLFF
TGCGCCAGCGACCAGGCTCCCACCCGGACCCAGGGGGGCCTTAATGAAAAACTGTTTTTT
>-|-|TRBJ1-1|12|TRBV7-9
CASSSVHTEAFF
TGTGCCAGCAGCTCTGTCCACACTGAAGCTTTCTTT
>-|TRBD1|TRBJ1-5|15|TRBV5-4
CASSTDRGPYQPQHF
TGTGCCAGCAGCACGGACAGGGGGCCATATCAGCCCCAGCATTTT
>-|-|TRBJ2-2|16|TRBV6-6
CASSYPTPQGSGELFF
TGTGCCAGCAGTTACCCTACCCCGCAGGGCTCCGGGGAGCTGTTTTTT
>-|-|TRBJ1-2|17|TRBV4-1
CASSQDIETGISYGYTF
TGCGCCAGCAGCCAAGATATTGAGACAGGAATTAGCTATGGCTACACCTTC
>-|TRBD1|TRBJ1-3|14|TRBV18
CASSTGGGGNTIYF
TGTGCCAGCTCTACAGGGGGCGGTGGAAACACCATATATTTT
>-|-|TRBJ1-6|14|TRBV2
CASREGISNSPLHF
TGTGCCAGCAGGGAGGGGATCTCCAATTCACCCCTCCACTTT
>-|-|TRBJ2-1|15|TRBV5-6
CASSWTANPYNEQFF
TGTGCCAGCAGTTGGACAGCGAACCCCTACAATGAGCAGTTCTTC
>-|-|TRBJ1-2|11|TRBV29-1
CSSRQGNGYTF
TGCAGCTCCCGGCAGGGCAATGGCTACACCTTC
>-|-|TRBJ1-2|16|TRBV5-6
CASSFALDRSDYGYTF
TGTGCCAGCAGCTTTGCCCTGGACAGAAGTGACTATGGCTACACCTTC
>-|TRBD1|TRBJ2-1|13|TRBV6-4
CASSPDRDDEQFF
TGTGCCAGCAGCCCCGACAGGGACGATGAGCAGTTCTTC
>-|-|TRBJ1-5|15|TRBV6-6
CASSPTPSIHQPQHF
TGTGCCAGCAGCCCCACCCCGTCTATCCATCAGCCCCAGCATTTT
>-|TRBD2|TRBJ2-2|14|TRBV27
CASTLLAPTGELFF
TGTGCCAGTACCTTACTAGCGCCCACCGGGGAGCTGTTTTTT
>-|-|TRBJ2-5|13|TRBV6-2/TRBV6-3
CASSYVEVETQYF
TGTGCCAGCAGTTACGTAGAGGTCGAGACCCAGTACTTC
>-|-|TRBJ1-2|13|TRBV12-3/TRBV12-4
CASSSSGDYGYTF
TGTGCCAGCAGTTCCAGCGGAGACTATGGCTACACCTTC